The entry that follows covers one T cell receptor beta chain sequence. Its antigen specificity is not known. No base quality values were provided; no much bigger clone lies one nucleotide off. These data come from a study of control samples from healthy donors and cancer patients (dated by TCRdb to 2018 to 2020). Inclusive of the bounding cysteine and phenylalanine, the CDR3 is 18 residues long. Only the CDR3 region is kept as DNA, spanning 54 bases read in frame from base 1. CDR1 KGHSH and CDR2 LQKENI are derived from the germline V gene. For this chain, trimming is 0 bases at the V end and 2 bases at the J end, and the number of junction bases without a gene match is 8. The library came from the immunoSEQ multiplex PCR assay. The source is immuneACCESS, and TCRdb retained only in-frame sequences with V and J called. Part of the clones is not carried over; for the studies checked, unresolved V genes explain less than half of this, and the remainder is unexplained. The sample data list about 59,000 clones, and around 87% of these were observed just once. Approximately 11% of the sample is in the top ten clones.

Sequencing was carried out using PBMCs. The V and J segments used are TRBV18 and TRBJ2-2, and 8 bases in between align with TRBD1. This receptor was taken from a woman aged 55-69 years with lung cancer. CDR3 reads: CASSPPGRGLLNTGELFF. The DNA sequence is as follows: TGTGCCAGCTCACCACCGGGCAGGGGGCTCCTAAACACCGGGGAGCTGTTTTTT. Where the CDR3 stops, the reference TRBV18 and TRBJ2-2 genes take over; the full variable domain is NAGVMQNPRHLVRRRGQEARLRCSPMKGHSHVYWYRQLPEEGLKFMVYLQKENIIDESGMPKERFSAEFPKEGPSILRIQQVVRGDSAAYFCASSPPGRGLLNTGELFFGEGSRLTVL.